This T cell receptor beta chain was sequenced for a study of blood T cell repertoires in COVID-19. Study-level background: Sites in the United States, Italy and Spain provided acute and convalescent COVID-19 samples. The cDNA or gDNA used as material had been derived from T cells, B-cell-depleted T cells, or PBMCs.

The CDR3 consists of 15 residues. In germline, CDR1 is MNHEY, CDR2 SVGAGI. The germline V and J ends were trimmed by 5 bases and 3 bases, with 17 bases remaining between them. Original processing methods: Amplification with reference gene primers provided the estimates of nucleated cell counts. The data were produced by immunoSEQ multiplex PCR, yet TCRdb's version contains in-frame clones alone and is incomplete. V, J and clone size reflect that table, while D and trimming were determined from the DNA. The sample lists 300,000 to 400,000 clones, about 91% occurring once. This chain connects TRBV6-5 to TRBJ2-7, with D possibly matching TRBD1 (6 bases). Sequencing was done on a sample of peripheral blood. The clonotype comes from a young man with COVID-19, enrolled during active disease. The CDR3 region is CASSLHGTLIYEQYF. As DNA, the CDR3 is TGTGCCAGCAGTCTACACGGGACACTGATCTACGAGCAGTACTTC.